This TCR beta chain was sequenced in a study of blood T cell repertoires in COVID-19. Study in general: COVID-19 samples collected from the United States, Italy and Spain covered acute and convalescent phases. From T cells, B-cell-depleted T cells, or PBMCs came the material, which was cDNA or gDNA.

CDR1 and CDR2 from the germline V gene are LNHDA and SQIVND (reference sequence). This CDR3 region has 13 residues. Trimming shortened V by 2 bases and J by 4 bases, and 6 bases separated the two germline ends. Sequencing was performed with immunoSEQ multiplex PCR; in TCRdb, only in-frame clones are kept and a portion is missing. The data show fewer than 350,000 clones, about 82% seen once. The sequenced sample was peripheral blood. J is TRBJ1-5 and V is TRBV19; D not certain. This TCR derives from a human donor in a cohort sampled during active COVID-19. CDR3 in DNA: TGTGCCAGTAGTATAACAGAAAATCAGCCCCAGCATTTT. Protein sequence: CASSITENQPQHF.